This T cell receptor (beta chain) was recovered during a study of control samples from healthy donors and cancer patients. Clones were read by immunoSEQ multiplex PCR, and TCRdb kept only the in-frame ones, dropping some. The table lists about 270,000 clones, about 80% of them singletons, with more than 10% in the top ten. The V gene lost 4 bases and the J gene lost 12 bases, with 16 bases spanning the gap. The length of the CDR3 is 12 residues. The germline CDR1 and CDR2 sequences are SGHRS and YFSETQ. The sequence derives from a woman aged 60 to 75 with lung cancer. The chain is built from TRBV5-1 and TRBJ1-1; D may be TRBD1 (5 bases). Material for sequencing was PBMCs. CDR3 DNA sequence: TGCGCCAGCAGCCCAGAATACGGGACGTCTTTCTTT. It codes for CASSPEYGTSFF.